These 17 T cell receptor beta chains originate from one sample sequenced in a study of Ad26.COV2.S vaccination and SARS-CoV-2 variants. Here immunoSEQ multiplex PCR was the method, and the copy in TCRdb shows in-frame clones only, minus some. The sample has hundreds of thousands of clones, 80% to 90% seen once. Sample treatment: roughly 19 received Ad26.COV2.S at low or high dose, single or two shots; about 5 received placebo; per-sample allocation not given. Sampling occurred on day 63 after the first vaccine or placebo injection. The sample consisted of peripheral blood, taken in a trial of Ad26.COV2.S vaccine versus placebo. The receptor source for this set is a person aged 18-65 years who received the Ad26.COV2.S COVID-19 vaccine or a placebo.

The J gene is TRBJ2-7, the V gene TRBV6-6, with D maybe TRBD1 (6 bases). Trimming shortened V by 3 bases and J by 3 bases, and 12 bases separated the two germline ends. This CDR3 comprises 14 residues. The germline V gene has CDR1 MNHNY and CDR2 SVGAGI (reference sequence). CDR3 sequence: CASSYQGQFYEQYF. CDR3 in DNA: TGTGCCAGCAGTTATCAAGGACAGTTCTACGAGCAGTACTTC.

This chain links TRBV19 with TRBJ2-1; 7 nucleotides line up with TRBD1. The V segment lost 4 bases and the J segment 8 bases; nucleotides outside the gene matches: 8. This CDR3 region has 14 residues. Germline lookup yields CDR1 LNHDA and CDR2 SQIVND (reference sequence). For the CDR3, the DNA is TGTGCCAGTAGTAGATTCAGGGGGACCGATGAGCAGTTCTTC. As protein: CASSRFRGTDEQFF.

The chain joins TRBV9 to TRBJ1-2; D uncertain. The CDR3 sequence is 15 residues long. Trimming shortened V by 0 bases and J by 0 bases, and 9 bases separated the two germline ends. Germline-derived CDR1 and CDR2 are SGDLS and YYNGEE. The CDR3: CASSVGPLANYGYTF. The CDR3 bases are TGTGCCAGCAGCGTAGGACCCCTAGCTAACTATGGCTACACCTTC.

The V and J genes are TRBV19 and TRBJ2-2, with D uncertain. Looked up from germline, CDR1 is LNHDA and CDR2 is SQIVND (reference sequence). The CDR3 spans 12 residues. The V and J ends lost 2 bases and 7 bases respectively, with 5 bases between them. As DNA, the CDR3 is TGTGCCAGTAGTATACCAGTCGGGGAGCTGTTTTTT. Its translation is CASSIPVGELFF.

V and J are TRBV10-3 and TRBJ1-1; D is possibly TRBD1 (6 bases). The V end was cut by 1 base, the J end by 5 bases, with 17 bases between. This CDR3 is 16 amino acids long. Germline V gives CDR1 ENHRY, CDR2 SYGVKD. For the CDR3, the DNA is TGTGCCATCAGTGAGTTAGTTGGCAGGGGAGAGACTGAAGCTTTCTTT. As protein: CAISELVGRGETEAFF.

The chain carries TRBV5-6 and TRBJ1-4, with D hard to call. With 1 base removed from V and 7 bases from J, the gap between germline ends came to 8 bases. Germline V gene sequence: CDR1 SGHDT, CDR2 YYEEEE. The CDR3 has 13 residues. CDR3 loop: CASSLLGTEKLFF. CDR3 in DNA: TGTGCCAGCAGCTTGTTGGGTACTGAAAAACTGTTTTTT. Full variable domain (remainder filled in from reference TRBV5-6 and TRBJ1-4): DAGVTQSPTHLIKTRGQQVTLRCSPKSGHDTVSWYQQALGQGPQFIFQYYEEEERQRGNFPDRFSGHQFPNYSSELNVNALLLGDSALYLCASSLLGTEKLFFGSGTQLSVL.

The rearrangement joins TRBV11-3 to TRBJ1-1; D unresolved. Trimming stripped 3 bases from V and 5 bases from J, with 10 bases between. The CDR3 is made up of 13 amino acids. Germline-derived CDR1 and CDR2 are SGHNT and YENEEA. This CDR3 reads CASSFGRETEAFF. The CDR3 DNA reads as TGTGCCAGCAGCTTCGGAAGGGAAACTGAAGCTTTCTTT.

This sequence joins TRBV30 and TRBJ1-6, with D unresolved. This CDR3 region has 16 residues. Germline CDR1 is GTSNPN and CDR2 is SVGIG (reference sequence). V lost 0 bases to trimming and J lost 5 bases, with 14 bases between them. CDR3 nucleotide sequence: TGTGCCTGGAGTGTATCATGGGGTCCGAATAATTCACCCCTCCACTTT. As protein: CAWSVSWGPNNSPLHF.

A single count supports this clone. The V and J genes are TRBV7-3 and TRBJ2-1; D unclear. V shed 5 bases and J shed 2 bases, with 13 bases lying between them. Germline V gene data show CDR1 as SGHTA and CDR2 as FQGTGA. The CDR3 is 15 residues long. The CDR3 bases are TGTGCCAGCAGCCCCAGGCTAGTAGCCTACAATGAGCAGTTCTTC. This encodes CASSPRLVAYNEQFF.

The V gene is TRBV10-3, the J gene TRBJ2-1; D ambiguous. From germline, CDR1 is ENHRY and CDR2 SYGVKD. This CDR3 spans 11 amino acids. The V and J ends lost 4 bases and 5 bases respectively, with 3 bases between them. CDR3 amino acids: CAISVNNEQFF. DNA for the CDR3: TGTGCCATCAGTGTGAACAATGAGCAGTTCTTC.

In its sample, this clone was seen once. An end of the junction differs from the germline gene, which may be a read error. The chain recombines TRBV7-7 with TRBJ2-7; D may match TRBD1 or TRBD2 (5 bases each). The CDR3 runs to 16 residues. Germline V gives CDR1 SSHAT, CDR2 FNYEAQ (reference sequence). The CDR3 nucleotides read TGTGCTAGCAGCCGCCCTCCGGGGCAGTGGCCTTTTGAGCAGTACTTC. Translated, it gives CASSRPPGQWPFEQYF.

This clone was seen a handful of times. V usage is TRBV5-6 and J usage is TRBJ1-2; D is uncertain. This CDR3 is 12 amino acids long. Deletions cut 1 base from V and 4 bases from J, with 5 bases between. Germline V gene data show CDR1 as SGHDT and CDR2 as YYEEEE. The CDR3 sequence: CASSLNSYGYTF. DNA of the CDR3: TGTGCCAGCAGCTTGAACAGCTATGGCTACACCTTC.

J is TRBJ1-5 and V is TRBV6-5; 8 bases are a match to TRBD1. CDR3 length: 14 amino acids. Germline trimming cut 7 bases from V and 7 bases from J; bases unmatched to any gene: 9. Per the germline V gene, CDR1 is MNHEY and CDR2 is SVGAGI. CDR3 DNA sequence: TGTGCCAGCAAGCCCACAGGGGGGTTCCAGCCCCAGCATTTT. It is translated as CASKPTGGFQPQHF.

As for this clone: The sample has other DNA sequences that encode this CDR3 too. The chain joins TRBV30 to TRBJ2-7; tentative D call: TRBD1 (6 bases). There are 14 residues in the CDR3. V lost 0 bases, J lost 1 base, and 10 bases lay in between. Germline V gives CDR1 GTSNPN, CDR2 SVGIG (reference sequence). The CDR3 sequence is CAWSVGRGSYEQYF. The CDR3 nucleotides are TGTGCCTGGAGTGTTGGCAGGGGATCCTACGAGCAGTACTTC.

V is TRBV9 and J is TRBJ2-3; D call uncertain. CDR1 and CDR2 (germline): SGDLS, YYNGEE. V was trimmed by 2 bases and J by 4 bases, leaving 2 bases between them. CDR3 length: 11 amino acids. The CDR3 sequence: CASSVADTQYF. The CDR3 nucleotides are TGTGCCAGCAGCGTCGCAGATACGCAGTATTTT.

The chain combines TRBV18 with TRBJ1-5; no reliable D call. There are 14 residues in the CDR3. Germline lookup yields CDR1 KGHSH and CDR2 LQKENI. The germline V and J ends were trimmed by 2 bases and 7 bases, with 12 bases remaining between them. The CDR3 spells CASSPGISTQPQHF. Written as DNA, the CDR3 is TGTGCCAGCTCACCAGGCATCTCAACACAGCCCCAGCATTTT.

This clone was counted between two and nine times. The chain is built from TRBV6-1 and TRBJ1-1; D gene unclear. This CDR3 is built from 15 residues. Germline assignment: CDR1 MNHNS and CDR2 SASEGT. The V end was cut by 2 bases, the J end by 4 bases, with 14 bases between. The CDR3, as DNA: TGTGCCAGCAGTGAAAAGACCGGAGACGTCACTGAAGCTTTCTTT. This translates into CASSEKTGDVTEAFF.